Presented here are 16 T cell receptor beta chains from one specimen sequenced in a study of molecular identifiers for immune sequencing clone quantification. Using its own MiXCR run on the PCR reads, TCRdb lists one record per CDR3 protein. The repertoire holds 490,000 or so distinct CDR3 sequences, with over 20% as singletons. The sample was naive CD8+ T cells from blood, with Jurkat cell RNA spiked in. Noted subset: FACS-sorted CD8+CD4-CCR7+CD45RA+ naive T cells. The receptor set was obtained from a human donor in good health. Some libraries in this study had Jurkat cell RNA spiked in.

This clonotype was seen at least ten times. The chain couples TRBV6-5 to TRBJ2-3; D gene uncertain. The germline gives CDR1 MNHEY, CDR2 SVGAGI. CDR3 length equals 15 residues. The V end lost 5 bases, the J end lost 0 bases, and 12 bases lay between the germline ends. CDR3 amino acids: CASSIRTRSTDTQYF. The CDR3 DNA reads as TGTGCCAGCAGTATCCGGACGCGTAGCACAGATACGCAGTATTTT.

This clonotype was seen many times. The gene calls are TRBV28 and TRBJ1-1, with D perhaps matching TRBD1 (6 bases). Germline V gene data show CDR1 as MDHEN and CDR2 as SYDVKM. Deletions cut 8 bases from V and 7 bases from J, with 20 bases between. The CDR3 runs to 14 residues. The chain's CDR3 is CASVRGRGLDEAFF. CDR3 nucleotide sequence: TGTGCCAGCGTTAGGGGCAGGGGTTTGGATGAAGCTTTCTTT.

This clonotype was found a few times. The rearrangement uses TRBV20-1 and TRBJ2-7; a possible D gene is TRBD1 (6 bases). The ends were cut back, 4 bases at V and 6 bases at J, with 31 bases in the middle. Germline-derived CDR1 and CDR2 are DFQATT and SNEGSKA (reference sequence). This CDR3 is built from 18 residues. The CDR3 loop reads CSATMRGSGTRGFGEQYF. For the CDR3, the DNA is TGCAGTGCTACTATGAGGGGGTCTGGGACAAGGGGCTTTGGCGAGCAGTACTTC.

This clonotype was counted ten times or more. The V and J genes are TRBV6-2 or TRBV6-3 and TRBJ2-6; maybe TRBD1 (6 bases). Germline CDR1 is MNHEY and CDR2 is SVGEGT. Trimming cost V 6 bases and J 4 bases, with 10 bases left between them. The CDR3 extends over 14 amino acids. The CDR3 spells CASRHRAGANVLTF. Written as DNA, the CDR3 is TGTGCCAGCAGACACAGGGCCGGGGCCAACGTCCTGACTTTC.

The chain employs TRBV19 and TRBJ2-3; D gene uncertain. CDR1 is LNHDA and CDR2 is SQIVND in the germline V gene (reference sequence). V was pared by 5 bases and J by 4 bases, with 7 bases between. The CDR3 totals 12 residues. The CDR3 DNA reads TGTGCCAGTAGTGAGTACCCAGATACGCAGTATTTT. Translated: CASSEYPDTQYF.

Notes on this clonotype: A clone one base away is much larger, so this may be a read error. The V call is TRBV7-9, the J call TRBJ2-1; TRBD2 agrees at 8 bases. Trimming removed 5 bases from V and 9 bases from J; junction bases left unmatched: 15. The CDR3 totals 16 residues. The germline V gene encodes CDR1 SEHNR and CDR2 FQNEAQ (reference sequence). The CDR3 DNA reads as TGTGCCAGCAGCCTCTCCCCTAACGGGGGGGACGGTGAGCAGTTCTTC. Its translation is CASSLSPNGGDGEQFF.

The chain links TRBV3-1 to TRBJ1-4; 7 bases map to TRBD1. V was clipped by 4 bases and J by 7 bases; unmatched bases: 9. Germline lookup yields CDR1 LGHDT and CDR2 YNNKEL (reference sequence). The CDR3 is 15 amino acids. The CDR3 is CASSPATGTGEKLFF. For the CDR3, the DNA is TGTGCCAGCAGCCCTGCGACAGGGACGGGTGAAAAACTGTTTTTT. The full variable domain, with the rest looked up from reference TRBV3-1 and TRBJ1-4, is DTAVSQTPKYLVTQMGNDKSIKCEQNLGHDTMYWYKQDSKKFLKIMFSYNNKELIINETVPNRFSPKSPDKAHLNLHINSLELGDSAVYFCASSPATGTGEKLFFGSGTQLSVL.

V and J are TRBV27 and TRBJ2-1; TRBD1 matches 7 bases. The CDR3 is made up of 15 amino acids. CDR1 is MNHEY, CDR2 SMNVEV, per germline (reference sequence). The ends lost 6 bases at V and 3 bases at J; junction bases unmatched: 8. The CDR3 DNA reads TGTGCCAGCAGCACCCTGACAGGGATCTACAATGAGCAGTTCTTC. The encoded protein is CASSTLTGIYNEQFF.

The genes are TRBV12-3 or TRBV12-4 and TRBJ2-1; 10 bases are shared with TRBD1. V shed 6 bases, J shed 4 bases, and the junction held 6 bases outside the gene matches. The CDR3 sequence is 15 residues long. The CDR3 coding sequence is TGTGCCAGCAGAAGGACAGGGGGTGGGTACAATGAGCAGTTCTTC. This sequence encodes CASRRTGGGYNEQFF.

This clonotype has ten or more counts. V usage is TRBV6-6 and J usage is TRBJ2-3; possibly TRBD2 for D (5 bases). The germline CDR1 and CDR2 sequences are MNHNY and SVGAGI (reference sequence). V shed 2 bases and J shed 2 bases, with 11 bases lying between them. This CDR3 is 15 amino acids long. The CDR3 loop reads CASSYLTGSTDTQYF. CDR3 coding DNA: TGTGCCAGCAGTTACCTAACGGGATCCACAGATACGCAGTATTTT.

This clonotype was found a few times. V and J are TRBV28 and TRBJ2-1; D may be TRBD2 (5 bases). CDR1 MDHEN and CDR2 SYDVKM come from the germline V gene. The CDR3 has 16 residues. Trimming cost V 6 bases and J 0 bases, with 15 bases left between them. CDR3 in DNA: TGTGCCAGCAGCCCCGGGTTAGGGAGCTCCTACAATGAGCAGTTCTTC. Translated, it gives CASSPGLGSSYNEQFF.

This clonotype was observed at least ten times. The J gene is TRBJ1-4, the V gene TRBV6-5; 7 bases line up with TRBD1. The ends lost 7 bases at V and 5 bases at J; junction bases unmatched: 4. The CDR3 has 13 amino acids. CDR1 and CDR2 (germline): MNHEY, SVGAGI. CDR3 amino acids: CASMGQPNEKLFF. CDR3 nucleotide sequence: TGTGCCAGCATGGGACAGCCGAATGAAAAACTGTTTTTT.

In nucleotides, the CDR3 is TGTGCCAGCAGCTTAACACAGACCCCCTACGAGCAGTACTTC. Amino acid sequence: CASSLTQTPYEQYF. This chain links TRBV7-9 with TRBJ2-7; D gene unclear. The CDR3 extends over 14 amino acids. With 2 bases removed from V and 2 bases from J, the gap between germline ends came to 10 bases. CDR1 SEHNR and CDR2 FQNEAQ come from the germline V gene (reference sequence).

To note about this clonotype: Just one base apart from a much larger clone, this may be a read error. The chain has TRBV12-3 or TRBV12-4 and TRBJ2-3, with a weak D call TRBD2 (6 bases). The CDR3 covers 18 residues. V was pared by 4 bases and J by 1 base, with 21 bases between. Here the CDR3 DNA reads TGTGCCAGCAGTTCCCGCCCCCTTAGCGGATCCCGCACAGATACGCAGTATTTT. Amino acids: CASSSRPLSGSRTDTQYF.

This chain uses TRBV5-6 with TRBJ1-6; D not resolved. This CDR3 comprises 14 residues. With 0 bases removed from V and 12 bases from J, the gap between germline ends came to 13 bases. From germline, CDR1 is SGHDT and CDR2 YYEEEE. The CDR3 nucleotides read TGTGCCAGCAGCTTGGTGGCAGATATTGAACCCCTCCACTTT. Its translation: CASSLVADIEPLHF.

Worth noting for this clonotype: A much larger clone differs by one base, so this may be a read error. This rearrangement joins TRBV4-3 to TRBJ2-4; maybe TRBD1 (5 bases). Per germline, CDR1 LGHNA and CDR2 YSLEER. CDR3 length: 16 residues. The V gene lost 0 bases and the J gene lost 4 bases, with 13 bases spanning the gap. The DNA of the CDR3 is TGCGCCAGCAGCCAAGAACGGCAGGGCACTAAAAACATTCAGTACTTC. It is translated as CASSQERQGTKNIQYF.